Here is one T cell receptor beta chain with its context. What it recognizes is unknown. Other DNA sequences in the sample encode the same CDR3. The data originate from a study of beta chain features in type 1 diabetes. Across the study: Similarity in age, gender and cell yields was seen between patients and healthy donors. The study's findings and limits: VDJ junctions from type 1 diabetes patients carried fewer insertions and larger deletions.

The CDR3 spans 15 residues. V lost 0 bases to trimming and J lost 2 bases, with 6 bases between them. Germline V gene lookup returns CDR1 SGDLS and CDR2 YYNGEE. The entirety of the isolated RNA underwent reverse transcription, so expressed TCRB transcripts were sequenced. Sequencing was performed with immunoSEQ multiplex PCR; in TCRdb, only in-frame clones are kept and a portion is missing. Here the sample spans 450,000 to 550,000 clones, 30% being singletons. V is TRBV9 and J is TRBJ2-6; D possibly corresponds to TRBD2 (6 bases). The clonotype originates from a man between 18 and 35 years old in good health. The sequenced sample was naive CD4+ T cells from blood. The CDR3 reads CASSVAGAGANVLTF. Here the CDR3 DNA reads TGTGCCAGCAGCGTAGCGGGGGCTGGGGCCAACGTCCTGACTTTC.